This TCR beta chain derives from a study of blood T cell repertoires in COVID-19. Sequenced by immunoSEQ multiplex PCR; TCRdb stores in-frame clones only, minus some. Here the sample spans a few hundred thousand clones, around 82% being singletons. The specimen sequenced was peripheral blood. This sequence originates from a woman in her sixties or seventies with acute or convalescent COVID-19.

CDR3 region: CASVRDRPGQGKAFF. CDR3 nucleotide sequence: TGTGCCAGCGTTCGCGACCGTCCCGGACAGGGGAAAGCTTTCTTT. The chain carries TRBV2 and TRBJ1-1, with 9 bases aligning to TRBD1. V lost 8 bases, J lost 9 bases, and 16 bases stayed unmatched. The CDR3 contains 15 residues. Per the germline V gene, CDR1 is SNHLY and CDR2 is FYNNEI.